This TCR beta chain is drawn from a study of CD8+CD57+ T cells in acquired aplastic anemia. The study, taken as a whole, reports: Patients and controls were not found to differ significantly in CD8+ Simpson's diversity. Around 29 shared CD8+ CDR3s appeared highly expressed within patients' immunodominant clones.

Genomic DNA served as template for TCR beta VDJ and CDR3 profiling. TCRdb reprocessed the reads via MiXCR and lists one record per CDR3 protein. Of hundreds of thousands of distinct CDR3 sequences listed, around 30% were seen once; the top ten hold around 0.82%. In germline, CDR1 is SNHLY, CDR2 FYNNEI. The CDR3 has 9 amino acids. Sequencing was done on patients that had shown CD8+CD57+ cell expansion by flow cytometry. With respect to this clonotype: Its antigen is still unknown. Relative to the germline gene, one junction end is altered; a read error may explain this.

This clonotype was obtained from a human donor with aplastic anemia. The sequenced sample consisted of sorted CD4+, CD8+, or CD8+CD57+ T cells (not recorded which) from PBMCs. V usage is TRBV2 and J usage is TRBJ2-5, with 10 bases matching TRBD1. CDR3 region: CASGTGVNF. For the CDR3, the DNA is TGTGCCAGCGGGACAGGGGTAAACTTC.